The entry that follows covers one T cell receptor beta chain sequence. No antigen is known for it. A much larger clone differs from this one at a single base, so this may be a read error. These data originate in a study of T-cell reconstitution after alpha-beta-depleted transplantation in children. Study results and limitations: At one year after transplant, newly produced T cells mostly accounted for T-cell counts and diversity. Several patients had high TCRbeta diversity at day 60; it came from surviving recipient T cells and thymic progenitors. Expanded clones from the graft, numbering several hundred, reportedly supplied alpha-beta T cells about two months after transplant.

Using unique molecular identifiers, the investigators prepared the TCRbeta library. TCRdb processed the PCR reads anew with MiXCR; each CDR3 protein has one entry. The table shows roughly 300,000 distinct CDR3 sequences, with 11% occurring only once. Sequencing used peripheral blood, obtained 180 days after TCRalphabeta/CD19-depleted stem cell transplant. The origin of this receptor is a male patient under 10 years old who had a stem cell transplant for chronic granulomatous disease, so the T cells may come from the graft donor.

The CDR3 loop is CASGRNHAALYGYTF. The CDR3 DNA reads TGTGCCAGCGGTCGAAACCATGCCGCCCTCTATGGCTACACCTTC. This rearrangement joins TRBV12-3 or TRBV12-4 to TRBJ1-2, with D unresolved. This CDR3 region has 15 residues. Between the trimmed V and J ends, which lost 8 bases and 4 bases, there was a span of 20 bases.